This TCR beta chain was retrieved from a study of T cells in Graves' hyperthyroidism and ophthalmopathy. Researchers barred patients who had uncontrolled infection, other autoimmune disease, pregnancy or lactation. The TCR beta CDR3 regions underwent amplification using RNA transcripts as the source. A set of HTBI primers served as the primers for a first-round RT-PCR of the TCR CDR3. MiXCR was run by TCRdb on the multiplex PCR reads, yielding one entry per CDR3 protein. The sample holds hundreds of thousands of distinct CDR3 sequences, roughly 20% seen once. The ends were cut back, 4 bases at V and 5 bases at J, with 23 bases in the middle. The CDR3 loop spans 18 amino acids. Germline V gene sequence: CDR1 SGHTA, CDR2 FQGNSA.

The specimen was blood. The gene calls are TRBV7-2 and TRBJ2-2; TRBD2 might be the D (6 bases). This clonotype was obtained from a man aged 25-45 years with Graves' ophthalmopathy. This chain's CDR3 is CASSSTYPGPRGTGELFF. CDR3 DNA sequence: TGTGCCAGCAGCTCAACTTATCCGGGCCCCCGGGGGACCGGGGAGCTGTTTTTT.